Each of the 27 T cell receptor beta chains below was sequenced from the same sample in a study of cytomegalovirus exposure and HLA in healthy donors. Sequencing used immunoSEQ multiplex PCR; TCRdb keeps in-frame clones, though not all of them. The table lists 80,000 to 95,000 clones, 90% to 95% of them singletons. The material sequenced was PBMCs. These TCRs come from a woman aged 25 to 39 in good health and CMV-seropositive.

The chain couples TRBV13 to TRBJ2-3, with D perhaps matching TRBD1 (5 bases). There are 16 residues in the CDR3. V was shortened by 5 bases and J by 0 bases, with 15 bases between the two germline ends. The V gene's germline CDR1 is PRHDT and CDR2 FYEKMQ (reference sequence). In DNA form, the CDR3 reads TGTGCCAGCAGCACGAGGCAGGGCACAAGCACAGATACGCAGTATTTT. It codes for CASSTRQGTSTDTQYF.

The chain employs TRBV28 and TRBJ1-2; 12 bases are a match to TRBD1. V lost 4 bases and J lost 7; bases outside the gene matches: 10. Germline V CDR1 and CDR2: MDHEN, SYDVKM. This CDR3 contains 16 residues. DNA for the CDR3: TGTGCCAGCAGTTCCCCGGGACAGGGGGCGGGTAGTGGCTACACCTTC. This codes for CASSSPGQGAGSGYTF.

This clone was found a few times. The rearrangement links TRBV7-7 to TRBJ2-1, with D tentatively TRBD1 (5 bases). The CDR3 runs 15 residues. V gave up 8 bases and J gave up 5 bases, with 19 bases separating them. CDR1 and CDR2 (germline): SSHAT, FNYEAQ (reference sequence). The CDR3 DNA is TGTGCCAGCGCCCTGGACACGGCGATAAACAATGAGCAGTTCTTC. Encoded protein: CASALDTAINNEQFF.

This CDR3 reads CSVREWTGELFF. CDR3 coding DNA: TGCAGCGTTCGGGAGTGGACCGGGGAGCTGTTTTTT. V and J are TRBV29-1 and TRBJ2-2; tentatively, D is TRBD2 (6 bases). This CDR3 is built from 12 residues. With 5 bases removed from V and 5 bases from J, the gap between germline ends came to 9 bases. Looked up from germline, CDR1 is SQVTM and CDR2 is ANQGSEA.

The chain is built from TRBV7-2 and TRBJ2-7, with TRBD2 identical over 11 bases. The CDR3 contains 15 residues. Germline V gives CDR1 SGHTA, CDR2 FQGNSA. Trimming cost V 8 bases and J 2 bases; bases outside gene matches: 8. The CDR3 region is CASGQILAGAYEQYF. DNA of the CDR3: TGTGCCAGCGGACAGATACTAGCGGGGGCCTACGAGCAGTACTTC.

This chain links TRBV10-1 with TRBJ2-1; 7 bases are shared with TRBD1. The CDR3 is 15 residues long. The J segment lost 7 bases and the V segment lost 5 bases, leaving 11 bases of the junction unmatched. Germline assignment: CDR1 WNHNN and CDR2 SYGVQD (reference sequence). The CDR3 nucleotides read TGCGCCAGCAGTTATGGGGGACAGACACGAAATGAGCAGTTCTTC. Amino acids: CASSYGGQTRNEQFF.

This chain links TRBV28 with TRBJ2-1; D is undetermined. V was clipped by 5 bases and J by 5 bases, with 4 bases between them. Germline CDR1 is MDHEN and CDR2 is SYDVKM. The CDR3 extends over 11 amino acids. Written as DNA, the CDR3 is TGTGCCAGCAGTCCTCACAATGAGCAGTTCTTC. This encodes CASSPHNEQFF. The full variable domain, with the rest looked up from reference TRBV28 and TRBJ2-1, is DVKVTQSSRYLVKRTGEKVFLECVQDMDHENMFWYRQDPGLGLRLIYFSYDVKMKEKGDIPEGYSVSREKKERFSLILESASTNQTSMYLCASSPHNEQFFGPGTRLTVL.

This sequence joins TRBV7-8 and TRBJ1-4, with a possible D match to TRBD1 (5 bases). V lost 1 base and J 11 bases, leaving 14 bases between the germline ends. This CDR3 is 14 amino acids long. CDR1 and CDR2 from the germline V gene are SGHVS and FQNEAQ. The CDR3 sequence is CASSLEAGDSKLFF. In nucleotides, the CDR3 is TGTGCCAGCAGCTTAGAGGCGGGGGATTCGAAACTGTTTTTT.

The gene calls are TRBV28 and TRBJ2-5; tentatively, D is TRBD1 (5 bases). The CDR3 is 13 residues long. V lost 2 bases and J lost 5, with 9 bases in between. Germline CDR1 MDHEN, CDR2 SYDVKM. CDR3 in DNA: TGTGCCAGCAGTTTACCAGGGCGGGAGACCCAGTACTTC. Translation: CASSLPGRETQYF.

The V gene is TRBV7-9, the J gene TRBJ2-1; 7 nucleotides match TRBD2. Unmatched junction bases numbered 11, after V lost 5 bases and J lost 4 bases. Germline CDR1 is SEHNR and CDR2 is FQNEAQ (reference sequence). The CDR3 has 16 amino acids. The CDR3 loop reads CASSQISGPSYNEQFF. DNA for the CDR3: TGTGCCAGCAGCCAGATTAGCGGGCCAAGTTACAATGAGCAGTTCTTC.

The rearrangement uses TRBV11-2 and TRBJ1-1, with 7 nucleotides matching TRBD1. The CDR3 length is 14 residues. Looked up from germline, CDR1 is SGHAT and CDR2 is FQNNGV. After removal of 3 bases from V and 4 bases from J, the junction contained 5 bases not matched to a gene. The CDR3 reads CASSFSTGSTEAFF. CDR3 DNA: TGTGCCAGCAGCTTCTCGACAGGGAGCACTGAAGCTTTCTTT.

This chain joins TRBV28 and TRBJ2-5, with TRBD2 matching over 8 bases. The CDR3 consists of 17 residues. J lost 5 bases, V lost 3 bases, and 14 bases had no gene match. Germline V gene data show CDR1 as MDHEN and CDR2 as SYDVKM. The CDR3 sequence is CASSFSLAGIRGETQYF. The CDR3 DNA follows: TGTGCCAGCAGTTTCAGCCTAGCGGGCATTCGAGGTGAGACCCAGTACTTC.

The rearrangement uses TRBV15 and TRBJ2-7, with D tentatively TRBD1 (8 bases). The V gene's germline CDR1 is LNHNV and CDR2 YYDKDF (reference sequence). Trimming took off 3 bases at V and 3 bases at J, with 18 bases between the two ends. The CDR3 extends over 16 amino acids. The CDR3 region is CATSRMGGTGNYEQYF. The CDR3 DNA reads as TGTGCCACCAGCAGGATGGGGGGGACAGGCAACTACGAGCAGTACTTC.

This clone was seen only once. The chain links TRBV9 to TRBJ1-1; the D gene is possibly TRBD1 (6 bases). CDR1 and CDR2 from the germline V gene are SGDLS and YYNGEE. V shed 0 bases and J shed 3 bases, with 9 bases lying between them. This CDR3 spans 14 amino acids. In nucleotides, the CDR3 is TGTGCCAGCAGCGTAGCGGACAGCCACACTGAAGCTTTCTTT. It translates to CASSVADSHTEAFF.

In DNA form, the CDR3 reads TGTGCCAGCAGTTACTCGAGGGTAGGCGTCACAGATACGCAGTATTTT. Translated: CASSYSRVGVTDTQYF. The chain combines TRBV6-5 with TRBJ2-3, with a possible D match to TRBD2 (5 bases). Deletions cut 0 bases from V and 2 bases from J, with 12 bases between. Germline-derived CDR1 and CDR2 are MNHEY and SVGAGI. CDR3 length: 16 residues.

The chain carries TRBV7-7 and TRBJ2-2; 10 nucleotides match TRBD1. This CDR3 region has 18 residues. CDR1 and CDR2 from the germline V gene are SSHAT and FNYEAQ (reference sequence). J gave up 5 bases and V 3 bases, and 12 bases lay outside the gene matches. This CDR3 is CASSLFVSGQGNTGELFF. Written as DNA, the CDR3 is TGTGCCAGCAGCTTGTTCGTGTCGGGACAGGGGAATACCGGGGAGCTGTTTTTT.

The chain is built from TRBV6-1 and TRBJ2-7; perhaps TRBD1 as D (6 bases). Between the trimmed V and J ends, which lost 5 bases and 0 bases, there was a span of 11 bases. There are 14 residues in the CDR3. The germline V gene encodes CDR1 MNHNS and CDR2 SASEGT. For the CDR3, the DNA is TGTGCCAGCAGTAGGGAACAGGGCTCCTACGAGCAGTACTTC. The encoded protein is CASSREQGSYEQYF.

This clone was detected ten times or more. This rearrangement joins TRBV18 to TRBJ2-7, with a possible D match to TRBD2 (7 bases). The CDR3 has 16 residues. Germline V lookup: CDR1 KGHSH, CDR2 LQKENI. V was pared by 2 bases and J by 3 bases, with 17 bases between. CDR3 protein: CASSPVQGLAGYEQYF. In DNA, the CDR3 is TGTGCCAGCTCACCAGTACAGGGTTTAGCGGGCTACGAGCAGTACTTC.

V is TRBV5-4 and J is TRBJ2-2, with TRBD1 matching over 7 bases. This CDR3 region has 14 residues. Germline V gene data show CDR1 as SGHNT and CDR2 as YYREEE (reference sequence). V was clipped by 7 bases and J by 2 bases; unmatched bases: 5. The CDR3 sequence: CASSRDSNTGELFF. For the CDR3, the DNA is TGTGCCAGCTCACGGGACAGCAACACCGGGGAGCTGTTTTTT.

This chain joins TRBV30 and TRBJ1-5; TRBD1 might be the D (5 bases). Germline CDR1 GTSNPN, CDR2 SVGIG (reference sequence). This CDR3 has 16 residues. Trimming took 0 bases from V and 2 from J, leaving 14 bases between them. The CDR3 protein is CAWSVGVGIGNQPQHF. The CDR3 DNA reads TGTGCCTGGAGTGTAGGGGTGGGAATAGGCAATCAGCCCCAGCATTTT.

This chain uses TRBV5-4 with TRBJ2-7; 8 bases map to TRBD1. The CDR3 sequence is 15 residues long. The trim removed 2 bases at V and 1 base at J, leaving 5 bases unmatched. Germline-derived CDR1 and CDR2 are SGHNT and YYREEE (reference sequence). The CDR3 sequence is CASSFPGGPSYEQYF. The CDR3 bases are TGTGCCAGCAGCTTTCCAGGGGGCCCTTCCTACGAGCAGTACTTC.

The chain has TRBV7-2 and TRBJ2-1; TRBD2 matches 9 bases. The CDR3 loop spans 15 amino acids. Germline V gives CDR1 SGHTA, CDR2 FQGNSA. Unmatched junction bases numbered 5, after V lost 0 bases and J lost 8 bases. Here the CDR3 DNA reads TGTGCCAGCAGCTTAGCGCGGACTAGCGTCTATGAGCAGTTCTTC. The encoded protein is CASSLARTSVYEQFF.

This clone was detected once. CDR3 nucleotide sequence: TGTGCCAGCACCTCCACAGGGGGCGCGTGGGGGGAGCTGTTTTTT. Its protein product is CASTSTGGAWGELFF. V gene TRBV6-1 combines with J gene TRBJ2-2, with TRBD1 matching 9 bases. This CDR3 spans 15 amino acids. V dropped 7 bases and J dropped 8; count of bases not matched to a gene: 11. Per the germline V gene, CDR1 is MNHNS and CDR2 is SASEGT.

The chain links TRBV28 to TRBJ2-5; 12 bases are a match to TRBD1. This CDR3 is 16 amino acids long. Per germline, CDR1 MDHEN and CDR2 SYDVKM. The ends lost 7 bases at V and 5 bases at J; junction bases unmatched: 11. The CDR3, as DNA: TGTGCCAGCACCAGGGACAGGGGGCGTTGGGGGGAGACCCAGTACTTC. It specifies CASTRDRGRWGETQYF.

The chain links TRBV27 to TRBJ2-1; 13 bases map to TRBD2. CDR1 and CDR2 from the germline V gene are MNHEY and SMNVEV (reference sequence). The CDR3 extends over 15 amino acids. V was pared by 5 bases and J by 9 bases, with 7 bases of the junction left unmatched. The CDR3 sequence is CASSVGLAGVGEQFF. The CDR3 nucleotides read TGTGCCAGCAGTGTAGGACTAGCGGGAGTAGGTGAGCAGTTCTTC.

The chain carries TRBV7-3 and TRBJ2-1; 9 nucleotides agree with TRBD1. The CDR3 has 15 amino acids. The germline CDR1 and CDR2 sequences are SGHTA and FQGTGA. The V gene end was trimmed by 2 bases and the J gene end by 9 bases; junction bases not matched to a gene: 8. The CDR3 DNA sequence: TGTGCCAGCAGCTTAGACAGGGGGAGGTCAGGTGAGCAGTTCTTC. Its protein is CASSLDRGRSGEQFF.

The chain recombines TRBV18 with TRBJ2-1; the match to TRBD2 covers 9 bases. Unmatched junction bases numbered 10, after V lost 4 bases and J lost 6 bases. Germline V gene data show CDR1 as KGHSH and CDR2 as LQKENI. This CDR3 region has 16 residues. CDR3 DNA: TGTGCCAGCTCACGAATAGCCTCGCGGGAGGGCAATGAGCAGTTCTTC. It codes for CASSRIASREGNEQFF.